Given below is one T cell receptor (beta chain) in context. Antigen unknown. This sequence may be a read error, since a much larger clone differs from it by one base. This record belongs to a study of prognosis after radiotherapy for stage I lung cancer. Study-wide results and limits: There was a fall in unique TCR clone counts after stereotactic body radiation therapy, median 10,088 versus 6,861.

Each of the patients had no lymph node involvement on CT and PET/CT and no prior chemotherapy, radiotherapy or other malignancies. The CDR3 contains 14 residues. Germline loops: CDR1 ENHRY, CDR2 SYGVKD. Genomic DNA served as the source from which two-round multiplex PCR generated TCR beta CDR3 amplicons. It was primers specific to each TRBV and TRBJ gene that first-round PCR used. TCRdb analysed the multiplex PCR reads with MiXCR anew, one entry per CDR3 protein. The sample carries fewer than 40,000 distinct CDR3 sequences, under 40% recorded once. The sequenced sample was PBMCs, obtained before or after stereotactic body radiation therapy (not recorded which). This chain uses TRBV10-3 with TRBJ2-2; tentative D call: TRBD2 (6 bases). The origin of this receptor is a donor at least 50 years old with non-small cell lung cancer. The CDR3: CASGPGDPTWELFF. CDR3 nucleotide sequence: TGTGCCAGCGGGCCGGGGGACCCCACCTGGGAGCTGTTTTTT.